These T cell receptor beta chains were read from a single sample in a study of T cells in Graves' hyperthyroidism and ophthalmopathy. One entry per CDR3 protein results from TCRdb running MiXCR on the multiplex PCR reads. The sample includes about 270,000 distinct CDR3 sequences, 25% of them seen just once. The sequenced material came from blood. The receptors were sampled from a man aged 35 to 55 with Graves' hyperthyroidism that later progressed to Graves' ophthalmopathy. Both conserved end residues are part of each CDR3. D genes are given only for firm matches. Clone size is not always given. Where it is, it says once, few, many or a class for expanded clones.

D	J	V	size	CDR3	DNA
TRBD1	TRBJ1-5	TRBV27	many	CASSDRGLGNQPQHF	TGTGCCAGCAGTGACAGGGGGCTTGGCAATCAGCCCCAGCATTTT
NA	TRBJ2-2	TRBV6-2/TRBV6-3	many	CASSLTREYTGELFF	TGTGCCAGCAGTCTAACTAGAGAGTACACCGGGGAGCTGTTTTTT
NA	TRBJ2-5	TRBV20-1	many	CSALKGGETQYF	TGCAGTGCTCTCAAGGGTGGGGAGACCCAGTACTTC
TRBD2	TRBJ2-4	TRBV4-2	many	CASSRLTSALAKNIQYF	TGTGCCAGCAGCCGCCTGACTAGCGCATTAGCCAAAAACATTCAGTACTTC
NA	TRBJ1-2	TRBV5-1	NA	CASSLNVEGYTF	TGCGCCAGCAGCCTCAACGTTGAGGGCTACACCTTC
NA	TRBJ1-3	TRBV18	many	CASSPDPNTIYF	TGTGCCAGCTCACCAGACCCCAACACCATATATTTT
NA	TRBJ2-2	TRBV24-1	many	CATSDPHVNLFF	TGTGCCACCAGTGATCCCCACGTGAATCTGTTTTTT
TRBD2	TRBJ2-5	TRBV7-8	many	CASLESGRALRQETQYF	TGTGCCAGTTTAGAAAGCGGGAGGGCCTTGCGCCAAGAGACCCAGTACTTC
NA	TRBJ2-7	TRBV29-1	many	CSYSGGFTYEQYF	TGCAGCTACAGCGGCGGTTTTACCTACGAGCAGTACTTC
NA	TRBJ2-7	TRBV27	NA	CASSFGTAVHEQYF	TGTGCCAGCAGTTTTGGGACGGCGGTGCACGAGCAGTACTTC
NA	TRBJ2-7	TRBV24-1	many	CATSDSTTHDTIYEQYF	TGTGCCACCAGTGACTCAACAACCCATGACACGATCTACGAGCAGTACTTC
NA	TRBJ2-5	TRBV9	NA	CASSAGHRFQETQYF	TGTGCCAGCAGCGCGGGACACCGATTCCAAGAGACCCAGTACTTC
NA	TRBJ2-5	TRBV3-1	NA	CASSQALETQYF	TGTGCCAGCAGCCAAGCGTTGGAGACCCAGTACTTC
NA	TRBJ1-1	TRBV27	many	CASSERQRRTEAFF	TGTGCCAGCAGTGAGCGACAGAGAAGAACTGAAGCTTTCTTT
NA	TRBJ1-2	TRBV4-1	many	CASSQVQDTNYGYTF	TGCGCCAGCAGCCAAGTCCAGGACACTAACTATGGCTACACCTTC
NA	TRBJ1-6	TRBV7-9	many	CASSPDGGSYNSPLHF	TGTGCCAGCAGCCCGGACGGCGGCTCCTATAATTCACCCCTCCACTTT
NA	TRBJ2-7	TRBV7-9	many	CASSPRSRVYEQYF	TGTGCCAGCAGCCCAAGGTCACGGGTCTACGAGCAGTACTTC
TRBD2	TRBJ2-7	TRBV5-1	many	CASSKPRTSGIGEQYF	TGCGCCAGCAGCAAACCCAGGACTAGCGGGATCGGCGAGCAGTACTTC
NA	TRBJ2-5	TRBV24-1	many	CATSDSPGWAEPSTQYF	TGTGCCACCAGTGATTCCCCCGGTTGGGCAGAGCCGTCGACCCAGTACTTC
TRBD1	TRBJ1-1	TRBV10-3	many	CAISESRQGAINTEAFF	TGTGCCATCAGTGAGTCGCGCCAGGGGGCGATAAACACTGAAGCTTTCTTT
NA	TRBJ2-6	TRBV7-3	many	CASSLPGSSGANVLTF	TGTGCCAGCAGCTTACCGGGGTCCTCTGGGGCCAACGTCCTGACTTTC
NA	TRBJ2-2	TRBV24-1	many	CATSNPVAESNTGELFF	TGTGCCACCAGTAACCCCGTAGCGGAGTCGAACACCGGGGAGCTGTTTTTT
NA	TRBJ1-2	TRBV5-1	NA	CASSLARENYGYTF	TGCGCCAGCAGCTTGGCTCGGGAGAACTATGGCTACACCTTC
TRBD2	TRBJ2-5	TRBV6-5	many	CASRGDGVGGGVETQYF	TGTGCCAGCAGAGGGGACGGGGTCGGTGGGGGGGTGGAGACCCAGTACTTC